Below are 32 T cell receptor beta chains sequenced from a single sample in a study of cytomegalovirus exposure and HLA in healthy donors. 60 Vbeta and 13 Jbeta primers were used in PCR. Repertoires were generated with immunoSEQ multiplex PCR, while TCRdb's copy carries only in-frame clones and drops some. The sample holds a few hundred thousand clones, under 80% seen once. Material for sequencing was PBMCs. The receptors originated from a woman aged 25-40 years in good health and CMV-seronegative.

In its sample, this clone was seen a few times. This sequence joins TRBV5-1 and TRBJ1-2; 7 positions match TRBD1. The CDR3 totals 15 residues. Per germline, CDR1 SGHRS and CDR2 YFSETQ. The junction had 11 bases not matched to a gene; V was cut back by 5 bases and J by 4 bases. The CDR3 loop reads CASRRVQGESYGYTF. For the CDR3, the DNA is TGCGCCAGCAGGCGGGTCCAGGGGGAGAGCTATGGCTACACCTTC. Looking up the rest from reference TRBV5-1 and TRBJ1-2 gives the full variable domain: KAGVTQTPRYLIKTRGQQVTLSCSPISGHRSVSWYQQTPGQGLQFLFEYFSETQRNKGNFPGRFSGRQFSNSRSEMNVSTLELGDSALYLCASRRVQGESYGYTFGSGTRLTVV.

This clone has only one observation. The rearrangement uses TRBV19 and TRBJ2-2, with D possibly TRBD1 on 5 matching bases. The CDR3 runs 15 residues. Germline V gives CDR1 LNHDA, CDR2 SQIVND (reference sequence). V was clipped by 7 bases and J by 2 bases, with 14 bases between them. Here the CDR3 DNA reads TGTGCCAGTACTATTCAAGGGGTAAACACCGGGGAGCTGTTTTTT. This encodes CASTIQGVNTGELFF.

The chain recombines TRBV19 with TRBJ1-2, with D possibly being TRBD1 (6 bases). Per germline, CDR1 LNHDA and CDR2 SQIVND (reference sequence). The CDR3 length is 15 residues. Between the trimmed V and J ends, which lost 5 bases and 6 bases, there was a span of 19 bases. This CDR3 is CASSPPWAGEDGYTF. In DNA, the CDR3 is TGTGCCAGTAGTCCACCCTGGGCAGGGGAAGATGGCTACACCTTC.

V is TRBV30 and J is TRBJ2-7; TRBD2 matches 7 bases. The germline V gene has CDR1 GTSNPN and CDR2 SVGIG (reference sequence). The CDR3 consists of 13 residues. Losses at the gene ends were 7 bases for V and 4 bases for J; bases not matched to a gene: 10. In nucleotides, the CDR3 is TGTGCCTTCCATTCAGGACTAGGGTACGAGCAGTACTTC. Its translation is CAFHSGLGYEQYF.

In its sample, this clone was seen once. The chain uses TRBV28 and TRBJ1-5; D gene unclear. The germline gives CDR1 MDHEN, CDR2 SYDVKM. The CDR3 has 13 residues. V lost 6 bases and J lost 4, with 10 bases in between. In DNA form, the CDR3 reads TGTGCCAGCAGCACCACGGGGAATCAGCCCCAGCATTTT. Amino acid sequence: CASSTTGNQPQHF.

The CDR3 DNA follows: TGTGCCAGCAGTTACCGGGACACTAGAGAGCTGTTTTTT. Translated: CASSYRDTRELFF. This sequence joins TRBV6-6 and TRBJ2-2; the D gene is possibly TRBD1 (6 bases). V was trimmed by 2 bases and J by 11 bases, leaving 12 bases between them. The CDR3 is 13 residues long. CDR1 and CDR2 from the germline V gene are MNHNY and SVGAGI (reference sequence).

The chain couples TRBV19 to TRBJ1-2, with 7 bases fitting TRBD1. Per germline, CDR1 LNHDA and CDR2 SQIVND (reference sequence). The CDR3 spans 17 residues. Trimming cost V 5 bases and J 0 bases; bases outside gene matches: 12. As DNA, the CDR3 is TGTGCCAGTAGTTCCCGGTGGGACAGAAGCACTAACTATGGCTACACCTTC. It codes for CASSSRWDRSTNYGYTF.

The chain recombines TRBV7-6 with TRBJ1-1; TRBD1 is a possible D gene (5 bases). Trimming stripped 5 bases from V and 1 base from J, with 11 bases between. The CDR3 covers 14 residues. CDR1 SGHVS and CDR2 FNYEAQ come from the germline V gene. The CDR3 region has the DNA TGTGCCAGCAGCGATCAACAGGAGAACACTGAAGCTTTCTTT. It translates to CASSDQQENTEAFF.

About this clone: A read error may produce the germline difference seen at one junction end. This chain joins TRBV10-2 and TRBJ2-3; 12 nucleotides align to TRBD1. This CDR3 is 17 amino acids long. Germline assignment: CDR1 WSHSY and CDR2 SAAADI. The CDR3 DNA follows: TGCGACAGCAGTTCTCCCCCAGGGACAGGGGGCCCAGATACGCAGTATTTT. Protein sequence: CDSSSPPGTGGPDTQYF.

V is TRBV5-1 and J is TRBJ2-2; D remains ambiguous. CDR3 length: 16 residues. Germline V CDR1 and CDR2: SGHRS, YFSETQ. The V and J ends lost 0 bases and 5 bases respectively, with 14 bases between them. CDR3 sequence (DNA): TGCGCCAGCAGCTTGGGATCCGCGGTACTAACCGGGGAGCTGTTTTTT. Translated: CASSLGSAVLTGELFF.

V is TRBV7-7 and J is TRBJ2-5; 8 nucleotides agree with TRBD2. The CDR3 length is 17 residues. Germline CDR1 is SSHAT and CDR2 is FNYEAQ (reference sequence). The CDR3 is CDSSLSGSLAGPPTQYF. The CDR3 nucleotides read TGTGATAGCAGCTTATCGGGTTCCCTAGCGGGTCCGCCGACCCAGTACTTC.

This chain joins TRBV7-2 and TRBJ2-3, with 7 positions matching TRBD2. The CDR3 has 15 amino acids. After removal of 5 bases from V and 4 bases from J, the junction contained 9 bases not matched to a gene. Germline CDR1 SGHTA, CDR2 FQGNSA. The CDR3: CASSARDYGPDTQYF. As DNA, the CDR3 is TGTGCCAGCAGCGCCCGGGACTACGGGCCAGATACGCAGTATTTT.

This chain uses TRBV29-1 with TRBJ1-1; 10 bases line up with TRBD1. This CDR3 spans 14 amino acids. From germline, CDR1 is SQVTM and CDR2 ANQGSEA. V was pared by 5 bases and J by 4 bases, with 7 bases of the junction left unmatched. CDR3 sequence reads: CSVQGGTGVTEAFF. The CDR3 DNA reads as TGCAGCGTTCAGGGGGGGACAGGGGTCACTGAAGCTTTCTTT.

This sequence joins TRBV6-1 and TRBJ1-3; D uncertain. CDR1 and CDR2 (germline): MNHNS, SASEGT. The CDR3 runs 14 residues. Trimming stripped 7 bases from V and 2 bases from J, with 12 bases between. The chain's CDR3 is CASKIGSPGNTIYF. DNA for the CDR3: TGTGCCAGCAAAATTGGGAGTCCTGGAAACACCATATATTTT.

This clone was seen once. The CDR3 DNA sequence: TGTGCCAGCAGCTTAGCGGGGACATATTACGAGCAGTACTTC. Its protein product is CASSLAGTYYEQYF. This chain uses TRBV7-9 with TRBJ2-7; D perhaps matches TRBD1 (6 bases). CDR3 size: 14 residues. CDR1 is SEHNR, CDR2 FQNEAQ, per germline (reference sequence). The V end lost 0 bases, the J end lost 4 bases, and 10 bases lay between the germline ends.

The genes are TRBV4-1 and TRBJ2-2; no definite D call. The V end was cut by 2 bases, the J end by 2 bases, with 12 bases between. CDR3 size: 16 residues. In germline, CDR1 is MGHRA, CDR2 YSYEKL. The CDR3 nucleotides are TGCGCCAGCAGCCAATATTTTTCGGTAAACACCGGGGAGCTGTTTTTT. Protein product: CASSQYFSVNTGELFF.

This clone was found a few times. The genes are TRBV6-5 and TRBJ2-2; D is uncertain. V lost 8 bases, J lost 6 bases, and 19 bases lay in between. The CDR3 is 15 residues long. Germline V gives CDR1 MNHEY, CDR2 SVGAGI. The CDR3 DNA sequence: TGTGCCAGCGTGTCAGCCCCGCCGGGTCCCGGGGAGCTGTTTTTT. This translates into CASVSAPPGPGELFF.

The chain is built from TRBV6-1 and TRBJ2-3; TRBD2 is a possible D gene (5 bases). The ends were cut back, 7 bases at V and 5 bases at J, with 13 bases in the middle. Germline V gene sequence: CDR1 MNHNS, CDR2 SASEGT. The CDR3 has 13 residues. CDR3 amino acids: CASNPGSKDTQYF. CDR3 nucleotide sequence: TGTGCCAGCAATCCGGGGTCCAAAGATACGCAGTATTTT.

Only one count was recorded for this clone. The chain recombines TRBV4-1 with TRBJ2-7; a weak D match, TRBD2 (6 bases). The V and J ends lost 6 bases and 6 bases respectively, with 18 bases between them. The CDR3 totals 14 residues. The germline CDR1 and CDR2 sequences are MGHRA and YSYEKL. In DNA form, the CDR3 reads TGCGCCAGCAGTCCCTTTCGAGGGGACTCCGAGCAGTACTTC. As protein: CASSPFRGDSEQYF.

CDR3 sequence reads: CASRGQGVSYEQYF. The CDR3 region has the DNA TGTGCCAGCAGGGGACAGGGGGTATCCTACGAGCAGTACTTC. The rearrangement joins TRBV2 to TRBJ2-7; 11 nucleotides line up with TRBD1. Germline lookup yields CDR1 SNHLY and CDR2 FYNNEI. The CDR3 covers 14 residues. The V segment lost 6 bases and the J segment 1 base; nucleotides outside the gene matches: 2.

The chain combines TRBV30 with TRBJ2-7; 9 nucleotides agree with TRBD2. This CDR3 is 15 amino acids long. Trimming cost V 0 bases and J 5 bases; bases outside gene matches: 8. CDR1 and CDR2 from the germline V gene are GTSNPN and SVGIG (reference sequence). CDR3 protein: CAWSVQLAGAHEQYF. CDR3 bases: TGTGCCTGGAGTGTACAATTAGCGGGAGCCCACGAGCAGTACTTC.

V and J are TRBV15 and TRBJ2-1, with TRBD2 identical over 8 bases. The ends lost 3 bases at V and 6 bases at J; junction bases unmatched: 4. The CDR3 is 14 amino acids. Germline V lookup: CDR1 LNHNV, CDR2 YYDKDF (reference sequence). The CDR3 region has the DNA TGTGCCACCAGCAGTAGCGGGATAACCAATGAGCAGTTCTTC. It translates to CATSSSGITNEQFF.

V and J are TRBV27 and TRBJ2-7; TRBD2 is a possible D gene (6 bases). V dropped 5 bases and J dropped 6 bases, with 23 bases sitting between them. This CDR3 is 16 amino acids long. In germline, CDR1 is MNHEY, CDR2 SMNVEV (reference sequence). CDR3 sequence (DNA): TGTGCCAGCAGTCCCCTCCGTCGGAGGGAGCAGCGCGAGCAGTACTTC. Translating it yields CASSPLRRREQREQYF.

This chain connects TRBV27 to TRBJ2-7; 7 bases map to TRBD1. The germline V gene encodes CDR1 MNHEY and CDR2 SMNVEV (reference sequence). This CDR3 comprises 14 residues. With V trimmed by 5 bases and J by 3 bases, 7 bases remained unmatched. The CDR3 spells CASSLNPGGYEQYF. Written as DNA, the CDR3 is TGTGCCAGCAGTCTCAATCCAGGGGGCTACGAGCAGTACTTC.

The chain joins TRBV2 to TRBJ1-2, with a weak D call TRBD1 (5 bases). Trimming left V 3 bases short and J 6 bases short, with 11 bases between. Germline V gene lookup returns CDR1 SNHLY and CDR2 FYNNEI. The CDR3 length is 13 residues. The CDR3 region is CASSERREDGYTF. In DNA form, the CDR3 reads TGTGCCAGCAGTGAGCGCAGGGAAGATGGCTACACCTTC.

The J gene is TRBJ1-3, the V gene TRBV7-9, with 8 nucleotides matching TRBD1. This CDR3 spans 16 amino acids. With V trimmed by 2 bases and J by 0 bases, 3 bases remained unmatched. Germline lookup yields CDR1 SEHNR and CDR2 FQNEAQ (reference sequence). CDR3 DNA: TGTGCCAGCAGCTTAACTACAGGGGGCTCTGGAAACACCATATATTTT. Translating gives CASSLTTGGSGNTIYF.

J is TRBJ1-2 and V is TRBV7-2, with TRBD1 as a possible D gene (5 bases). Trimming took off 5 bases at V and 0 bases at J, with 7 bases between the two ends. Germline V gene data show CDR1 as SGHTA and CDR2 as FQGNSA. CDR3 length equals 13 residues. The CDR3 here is CASSQGTNYGYTF. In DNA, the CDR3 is TGTGCCAGCAGCCAGGGAACTAACTATGGCTACACCTTC.

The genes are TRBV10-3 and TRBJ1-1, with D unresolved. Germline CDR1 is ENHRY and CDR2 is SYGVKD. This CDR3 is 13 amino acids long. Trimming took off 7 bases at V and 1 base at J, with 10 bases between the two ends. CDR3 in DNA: TGTGCCATCAAAGAGCAAACGAACACTGAAGCTTTCTTT. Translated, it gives CAIKEQTNTEAFF.

The CDR3, as DNA: TGTGCCAGCAGTGACCCAGCGGGGACCCCTAGCACAGATACGCAGTATTTT. The encoded protein is CASSDPAGTPSTDTQYF. The chain carries TRBV6-1 and TRBJ2-3; 7 nucleotides line up with TRBD2. The CDR3 is 17 residues long. Trimming took 3 bases from V and 0 from J; bases not matched to a gene: 9. Germline CDR1 and CDR2: MNHNS and SASEGT.

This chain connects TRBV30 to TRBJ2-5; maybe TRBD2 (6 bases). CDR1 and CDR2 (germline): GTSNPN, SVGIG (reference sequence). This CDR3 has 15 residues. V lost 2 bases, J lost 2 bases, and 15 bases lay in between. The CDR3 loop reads CAWSSLAGRQETQYF. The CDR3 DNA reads TGTGCCTGGAGTTCGTTGGCAGGGAGGCAAGAGACCCAGTACTTC. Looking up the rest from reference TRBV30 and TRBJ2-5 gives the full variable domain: SQTIHQWPATLVQPVGSPLSLECTVEGTSNPNLYWYRQAAGRGLQLLFYSVGIGQISSEVPQNLSASRPQDRQFILSSKKLLLSDSGFYLCAWSSLAGRQETQYFGPGTRLLVL.

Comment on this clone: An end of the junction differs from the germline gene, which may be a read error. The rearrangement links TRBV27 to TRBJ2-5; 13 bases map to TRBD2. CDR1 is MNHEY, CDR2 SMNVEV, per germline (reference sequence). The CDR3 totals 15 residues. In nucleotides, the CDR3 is TGTGCCAGCTCCTCCGGGACTAGCGGGATTGAGACCAAGTACTTC. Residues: CASSSGTSGIETKYF.

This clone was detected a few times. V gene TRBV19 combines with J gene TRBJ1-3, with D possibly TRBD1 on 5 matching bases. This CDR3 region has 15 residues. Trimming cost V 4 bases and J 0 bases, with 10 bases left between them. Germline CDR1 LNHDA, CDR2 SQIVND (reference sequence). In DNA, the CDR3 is TGTGCCAGTAGTAACCAGGGCCTCTCTGGAAACACCATATATTTT. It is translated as CASSNQGLSGNTIYF. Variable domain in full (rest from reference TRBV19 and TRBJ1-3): DGGITQSPKYLFRKEGQNVTLSCEQNLNHDAMYWYRQDPGQGLRLIYYSQIVNDFQKGDIAEGYSVSREKKESFPLTVTSAQKNPTAFYLCASSNQGLSGNTIYFGEGSWLTVV.